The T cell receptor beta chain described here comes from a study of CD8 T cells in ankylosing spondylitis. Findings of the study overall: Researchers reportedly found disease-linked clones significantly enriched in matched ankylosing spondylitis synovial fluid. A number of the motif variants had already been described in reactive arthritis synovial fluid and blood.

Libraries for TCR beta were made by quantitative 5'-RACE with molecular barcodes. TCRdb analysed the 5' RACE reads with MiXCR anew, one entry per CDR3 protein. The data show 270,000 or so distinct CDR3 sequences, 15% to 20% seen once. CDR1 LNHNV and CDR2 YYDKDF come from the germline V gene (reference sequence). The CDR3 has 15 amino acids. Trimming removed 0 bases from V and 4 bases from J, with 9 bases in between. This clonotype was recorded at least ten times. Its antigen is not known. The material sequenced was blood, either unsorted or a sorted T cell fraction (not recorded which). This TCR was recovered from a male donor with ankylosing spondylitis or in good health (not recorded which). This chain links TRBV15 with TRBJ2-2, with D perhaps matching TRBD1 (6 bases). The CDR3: CATSRDRDTTGELFF. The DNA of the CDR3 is TGTGCCACCAGCAGAGACCGGGACACCACCGGGGAGCTGTTTTTT.